Sequencing of this T cell receptor beta chain was carried out in a study of blood T cell repertoires in COVID-19. Whole-study context: The United States, Italy and Spain were the sources of the acute and convalescent COVID-19 samples. PBMCs, B-cell-depleted T cells, or T cells were the source of the cDNA or gDNA that made up the material.

In the authors' methods: Amplification of reference gene primers was used by the study to estimate nucleated cell counts. Produced via immunoSEQ multiplex PCR; TCRdb's table is partial and in-frame only. That table supplies the V and J calls and clone size; D and trimming were determined from the DNA. The table records 150,000 to 200,000 clones, about nine tenths of them present only once. Germline V gene sequence: CDR1 SNHLY, CDR2 FYNNEI. V lost 6 bases, J lost 5 bases, and 7 bases lay in between. The CDR3 is 11 residues long. The chain links TRBV2 to TRBJ1-2; D remains unclear. Specimen: peripheral blood. The receptor was derived from a man in his sixties with acute or convalescent COVID-19. CDR3 nucleotides: TGTGCCAGCAGCGCGTTTTATGGCTACACCTTC. This sequence encodes CASSAFYGYTF.